The rows below give T cell receptor beta chains drawn from one sample of a study of Ad26.COV2.S vaccination and SARS-CoV-2 variants. The protocol was immunoSEQ multiplex PCR, while the TCRdb copy is restricted to in-frame clones and leaves out a portion. The sample includes around 400,000 clones, over 75% of them seen just once. Specimen: peripheral blood, collected in a trial of Ad26.COV2.S vaccine versus placebo. These receptors came from a person between 18 and 65 years old who received the Ad26.COV2.S COVID-19 vaccine or a placebo. Each CDR3 is given with its conserved first and last residue. A D gene is named only where the DNA matches it firmly. Where a row states a size, it is once, few, many or the class of an expanded clone; other rows omit it.

v_gene	j_gene	abundance	d_gene	CDR3nt	CDR3aa
TRBV9	TRBJ2-6	-	-	TGTGCCAGCAGCGTCAGGGGATCAGGGGCCAACGTCCTGACTTTC	CASSVRGSGANVLTF
TRBV7-2	TRBJ2-7	-	-	TGTGCCAGCAGCTTTGGGACGGCTACAGGCTACGAGCAGTACTTC	CASSFGTATGYEQYF
TRBV12-2	TRBJ2-1	-	-	TGTGCAAGTCGTCGGACGGGAGGGAGGGGCAATGAGCAGTTCTTC	CASRRTGGRGNEQFF
TRBV27	TRBJ2-7	-	TRBD2	TGTGCCAGCAGCCCTCGAGGGCTCTCGGGACTACCCTACGAGCAGTACTTC	CASSPRGLSGLPYEQYF
TRBV4-1	TRBJ2-5	-	TRBD2	TGCGCCAGCAGCCTCTTCGGGACTAGCGGGACTCAAGAGACCCAGTACTTC	CASSLFGTSGTQETQYF
TRBV30	TRBJ2-2	-	TRBD2	TGTGCCTGGAGTGTTAGGCCTAGCGGGTCCGGGGAGCTGTTTTTT	CAWSVRPSGSGELFF
TRBV7-3	TRBJ2-3	-	TRBD2	TGTGCCAGCAGCTTGAGCGGGAGTACCGATACGCAGTATTTT	CASSLSGSTDTQYF
TRBV28	TRBJ2-7	-	TRBD1	TGTGCCAGCAGTTTAACCGGGACAGACCAGAGCTCCTACGAGCAGTACTTC	CASSLTGTDQSSYEQYF
TRBV12-5	TRBJ2-1	-	TRBD2	TGTGCTAGTGGTTTGGTAGCGGGAGGGCCTCGTGAGCAGTTCTTC	CASGLVAGGPREQFF
TRBV27	TRBJ1-5	-	TRBD1	TGTGCCAGCAGGACTACAGGGGGGGACAATCAGCCCCAGCATTTT	CASRTTGGDNQPQHF
TRBV7-2	TRBJ1-1	-	-	TGTGCCAGCAGCTTTGAGGGAAGGAACACTGAAGCTTTCTTT	CASSFEGRNTEAFF
TRBV6-2/TRBV6-3	TRBJ2-3	many	-	TGTGCCAGCAGTTACTCAATGGGGGGCACAGATACGCAGTATTTT	CASSYSMGGTDTQYF
TRBV9	TRBJ1-6	-	-	TGTGCCAGCAGCGTAGGATCATATAATTCACCCCTCCACTTT	CASSVGSYNSPLHF
TRBV27	TRBJ1-4	-	TRBD1	TGTGCCAGCAGTTCCCTAGGGTTGCAGGGGGAAGGTGAAAAACTGTTTTTT	CASSSLGLQGEGEKLFF
TRBV3-1/TRBV3-2	TRBJ1-1	once	TRBD1	TGTGCCAGCAGCCAAAACAGGGGGCTGGGTGAAGCTTTCTTT	CASSQNRGLGEAFF
TRBV6-5	TRBJ2-1	few	-	TGTGCCAGTACGGGTAGCTCCTACAATGAGCAGTTCTTC	CASTGSSYNEQFF
TRBV7-9	TRBJ2-7	-	-	TGTGCCAGCAGCTTAGGACAGCCTGCGGAGCAGTACTTC	CASSLGQPAEQYF
TRBV30	TRBJ2-1	-	-	TGTGCCTGGAGTGTTGACAATTACAATGAGCAGTTCTTC	CAWSVDNYNEQFF
TRBV7-8	TRBJ2-1	-	-	TGTGCCAGCAGCTTATGGGCCGGGGTGACTCGAGCTTACAATGAGCAGTTCTTC	CASSLWAGVTRAYNEQFF
TRBV29-1	TRBJ2-1	-	TRBD1	TGCAGCACTCGGACAGGAAGCAATGAGCAGTTCTTC	CSTRTGSNEQFF
TRBV10-3	TRBJ1-1	-	TRBD1	TGTGCCATCAGTGACCCTGACAGGGGAACTGAAGCTTTCTTT	CAISDPDRGTEAFF
TRBV6-1	TRBJ1-1	-	-	TGTGCCAGCAGTGAAGCGACTGTCAACACTGAAGCTTTCTTT	CASSEATVNTEAFF
TRBV5-1	TRBJ2-2	-	-	TGCGCCAGCAGCTTAAGATCCGGGGAGCTGTTTTTT	CASSLRSGELFF
TRBV27	TRBJ2-5	-	-	TGTGCCAGCAAAAGCGGAAGCCCTGGGGAGACCCAGTACTTC	CASKSGSPGETQYF
TRBV3-1/TRBV3-2	TRBJ1-6	-	-	TGTGCCAGCAGCCCCGGGGGCCAGTTTAATTCACCCCTCCACTTT	CASSPGGQFNSPLHF
TRBV7-9	TRBJ1-1	-	TRBD1	TGTGCCAGCAGCACAGGGGTTTCGTTCGCTGAAGCTTTCTTT	CASSTGVSFAEAFF
TRBV30	TRBJ2-7	-	-	TGTGCCTGGAGTCCTAACTACGAGCAGTACTTC	CAWSPNYEQYF
TRBV5-1	TRBJ2-3	-	-	TGCGCCAGCAGCGCCACAGGGATGACCACAGATACGCAGTATTTT	CASSATGMTTDTQYF
TRBV11-2	TRBJ2-1	-	-	TGTGCCAGCAGCCCGGGACCCCAATACAATGAACAGTTCTTC	CASSPGPQYNEQFF
TRBV18	TRBJ2-7	-	-	TGTGCCAGCTCACCCGGACGGCAGGGTACCGAGCAGTACTTC	CASSPGRQGTEQYF
TRBV9	TRBJ1-4	-	-	TGTGCCAGCAGCGTAGGCGGAGGAGGTCTGAGTGAAAAACTGTTTTTT	CASSVGGGGLSEKLFF
TRBV28	TRBJ2-7	-	-	TGTGCCAGCAGTACCGTATACGAGCAGTACTTC	CASSTVYEQYF
TRBV5-6	TRBJ1-1	-	-	TGTGCCAGCAGCTTCGCGGGGCACACTGAAGCTTTCTTT	CASSFAGHTEAFF
TRBV10-3	TRBJ2-7	-	TRBD1	TGTGCCATCAGTGAGAGACACGGACAGGGGGCCTACGAGCAGTACTTC	CAISERHGQGAYEQYF
TRBV24-1	TRBJ2-5	-	TRBD1	TGTGCCACCAGTGACCTGGGACAGGGAAAAGAGACCCAGTACTTC	CATSDLGQGKETQYF
TRBV28	TRBJ2-7	-	-	TGTGCCAGCAGTCCAGGGGTCTACGAGCAGTACTTC	CASSPGVYEQYF
TRBV6-4	TRBJ1-6	once	-	TGTGCCAGCAGTCCCACGGGCCAAACTAATTCACCCCTCCACTTT	CASSPTGQTNSPLHF
TRBV3-1/TRBV3-2	TRBJ2-3	-	-	TGTGCCAGCAGCCAAGCTGGGGCAGATACGCAGTATTTT	CASSQAGADTQYF
TRBV19	TRBJ1-2	once	-	TGTGCCAGTAGTATAATGGACGGGGGATTTGGCTACACCTTC	CASSIMDGGFGYTF
TRBV14	TRBJ2-2	once	-	TGTGCCAGCAGCGAGGACATCTCCGGGGAGCTGTTTTTT	CASSEDISGELFF
TRBV5-1	TRBJ2-1	-	-	TGCGCCAGCAGCTTGGGGCAGGGGCCCTACAATGAGCAGTTCTTC	CASSLGQGPYNEQFF
TRBV28	TRBJ2-7	few	-	TGTGCCAGCAGTTCCTTTGCAGGGCCGCTCTCCTACGAGCAGTACTTC	CASSSFAGPLSYEQYF
TRBV5-1	TRBJ1-3	-	-	TGCGCCAGCAGTCGTGCTTGGGAAGGAGGAAACACCATATATTTT	CASSRAWEGGNTIYF
TRBV19	TRBJ1-2	-	-	TGTGCCAGTAGTTTCGGAGGGGCGGACGGCTACACCTTC	CASSFGGADGYTF
TRBV4-2	TRBJ1-1	-	TRBD1	TGTGCCAGCAGTCAGGACAGGGCGAACACTGAAGCTTTCTTT	CASSQDRANTEAFF
TRBV7-3	TRBJ1-1	-	-	TGTGCCAGCAGCTTAACTTTGAACACTGAAGCTTTCTTT	CASSLTLNTEAFF
TRBV5-5	TRBJ2-1	few	-	TGTGCCAGCAGCCCGGTCCCGAAAAGCTCCTACAATGAGCAGTTCTTC	CASSPVPKSSYNEQFF
TRBV18	TRBJ2-1	few	-	TGTGCCAGCTCACCAGGAGGGGGTCTACTCAATGAGCAGTTCTTC	CASSPGGGLLNEQFF
TRBV10-3	TRBJ2-7	once	-	TGTGCCATCAGTCCCGGGATTGAGCAGTACTTC	CAISPGIEQYF
TRBV9	TRBJ2-7	-	-	TGTGCCAGCAGCGTAGAAGCTAGCTTGTACGAGCAGTACTTC	CASSVEASLYEQYF
TRBV18	TRBJ1-1	-	-	TGTGCCAGCTCCCCCGGGACACCGTCCATGAACACTGAAGCTTTCTTT	CASSPGTPSMNTEAFF
TRBV5-1	TRBJ2-5	-	-	TGCGCCAGCAGCTTTGGGCCCGGGAGTCAAGAGACCCAGTACTTC	CASSFGPGSQETQYF
TRBV2	TRBJ1-2	-	TRBD1	TGTGCCAGCAGACTCAGGGGGTCCCTCGAAGGCTACACCTTC	CASRLRGSLEGYTF
TRBV4-3	TRBJ1-1	-	-	TGCGCCAGCAGCCAAGATAGGGGAGGCACTGAAGCTTTCTTT	CASSQDRGGTEAFF
TRBV11-3	TRBJ2-3	-	-	TGTGCCAGCAGCTTAATGTGGGGTGATACGCAGTATTTT	CASSLMWGDTQYF